This T cell receptor beta chain was recorded in a study of blood T cell repertoires in COVID-19. Study details: Samples representing acute and convalescent COVID-19 were sourced from the United States, Italy and Spain. PBMCs, B-cell-depleted T cells, or T cells were the source of the cDNA or gDNA that made up the material.

Data came from immunoSEQ multiplex PCR; TCRdb stores just in-frame clones and leaves some out. The sample records hundreds of thousands of clones, 80% to 90% being singletons. This receptor was obtained from a man older than 75 with acute or convalescent COVID-19. The sample taken for sequencing was peripheral blood.

The CDR3 nucleotides read TGCGCCAGCAGCCCGGGGACTACCGGGAACACCGGGGAGCTGTTTTTT. Translated: CASSPGTTGNTGELFF. This sequence joins TRBV5-1 and TRBJ2-2; 7 bases are shared with TRBD2. From germline, CDR1 is SGHRS and CDR2 YFSETQ. V shed 4 bases and J 1 base; nucleotides not matched to a gene: 7. The CDR3 has 16 amino acids.